Presented here are 7 T cell receptor beta chains from one specimen sequenced in a study of cytomegalovirus exposure and HLA in healthy donors listed by TCRdb under 2017. The library was produced with the immunoSEQ multiplex PCR assay. For the multiplex PCR, a mixture combining 60 forward primers for TCR Vbeta segments and 13 reverse primers for TCR Jbeta segments was used. TCRdb took over this immuneACCESS table, retaining in-frame rearrangements with V and J assigned. Such tables are incomplete; in checked studies, under half of the missing clones stem from an unresolved V gene, and the remainder is unexplained. This sample gives some 130,000 clones in total; about 60% of them show up just once. Of the sample, approximately 11% falls within the top ten clones. Material for sequencing was PBMCs. The receptors come from a man aged 40-49 years in good health and CMV-seropositive.

The gene calls are TRBV4-2 and TRBJ2-1; TRBD2 agrees at 12 bases. The CDR3 consists of 15 residues. V trimming: 5 bases; J trimming: 5 bases; junction bases outside the gene matches: 4. Germline V gene sequence: CDR1 LGHNA, CDR2 YNFKEQ. This chain's CDR3 is CASSAGLAGNNEQFF. For the CDR3, the DNA is TGTGCCAGCAGCGCCGGACTAGCGGGAAACAATGAGCAGTTCTTC.

This clone was counted only a few times. This sequence joins TRBV4-2 and TRBJ2-7; 7 positions match TRBD2. This CDR3 region has 14 residues. The V gene's germline CDR1 is LGHNA and CDR2 YNFKEQ. The J segment lost 5 bases and the V segment lost 1 base, leaving 5 bases of the junction unmatched. CDR3 loop: CASSQGEGGDEQYF. Written as DNA, the CDR3 is TGTGCCAGCAGCCAAGGGGAGGGCGGGGACGAGCAGTACTTC.

This clone was seen a single time. The rearrangement uses TRBV7-9 and TRBJ1-6; no clear D. CDR3 size: 12 residues. The V end was cut by 6 bases, the J end by 10 bases, with 10 bases between. The germline gives CDR1 SEHNR, CDR2 FQNEAQ (reference sequence). CDR3 DNA: TGTGCCAGCAGTCTTTCGTTCTCACCCCTCCACTTT. Encoded protein: CASSLSFSPLHF.

In this sample, this clone turned up a few times. At one boundary the junction diverges from the germline segment, which might be a read error. The chain links TRBV9 to TRBJ2-7; D is unclear. Per germline, CDR1 SGDLS and CDR2 YYNGEE. CDR3 length: 12 residues. CDR3 protein: CASSGSSHEQYF. The CDR3, as DNA: TGTGCCAGCAGCGGAAGCTCCCACGAGCAGTACTTC.

The V and J genes are TRBV28 and TRBJ1-1, with D possibly matching TRBD1 (6 bases). Trimming took 10 bases from V and 1 from J, leaving 22 bases between them. Germline CDR1 MDHEN, CDR2 SYDVKM. The CDR3 contains 16 residues. In DNA form, the CDR3 reads TGTGCCACCGTGCTTTTTGGGCAGGGGCGGAACACTGAAGCTTTCTTT. Amino acid sequence: CATVLFGQGRNTEAFF.

There are a few counts of this clone. The chain joins TRBV5-1 to TRBJ2-7, with TRBD2 identical over 12 bases. The CDR3 totals 16 residues. Per germline, CDR1 SGHRS and CDR2 YFSETQ. The ends lost 5 bases at V and 1 base at J; junction bases unmatched: 7. CDR3 sequence reads: CASSQLAGGPSYEQYF. The CDR3 DNA reads TGCGCCAGCAGTCAGCTAGCGGGGGGGCCGTCCTACGAGCAGTACTTC.

In this sample, this clone turned up many times. V and J are TRBV6-5 and TRBJ1-1; weak D call: TRBD1 (6 bases). CDR3 size: 13 residues. Germline CDR1 and CDR2: MNHEY and SVGAGI. The germline V and J ends were trimmed by 7 bases and 1 base, with 10 bases remaining between them. CDR3 sequence: CASTWGQNTEAFF. The CDR3 nucleotides read TGTGCCAGCACCTGGGGACAGAACACTGAAGCTTTCTTT.